Following are 31 T cell receptor beta chains from one sample sequenced in a study of shared clonotypes between healthy human individuals. Clones were sequenced by immunoSEQ multiplex PCR, and TCRdb holds only the in-frame ones, with some missing. The profile covers about 770,000 clones, with around 77% appearing a single time and approximately 1.8% taken by the ten largest. The specimen sequenced was memory CD4+ T cells sorted from blood. Subset of the sample: CD45RA-negative fraction. The receptors were sampled from a woman aged 25 to 45 in good health.

V and J are TRBV6-1 and TRBJ2-1; D is unresolved. The CDR3 totals 14 residues. Germline V lookup: CDR1 MNHNS, CDR2 SASEGT. The V end was cut by 5 bases, the J end by 4 bases, with 12 bases between. CDR3 in DNA: TGTGCCAGCAGTTCCCTCGGCGCATACAATGAGCAGTTCTTC. Residues: CASSSLGAYNEQFF.

The V call is TRBV19, the J call TRBJ2-1; perhaps D is TRBD1 or TRBD2 (5 bases each). The CDR3 is 13 amino acids. Germline CDR1 and CDR2: LNHDA and SQIVND (reference sequence). V dropped 7 bases and J dropped 7 bases, with 14 bases sitting between them. CDR3: CASTDLGDNEQFF. For the CDR3, the DNA is TGTGCCAGTACCGACCTGGGGGATAATGAGCAGTTCTTC.

The chain recombines TRBV19 with TRBJ2-3; D may match TRBD1 or TRBD2 (5 bases each). CDR3 length: 15 amino acids. With 3 bases removed from V and 1 base from J, the gap between germline ends came to 11 bases. Germline loops: CDR1 LNHDA, CDR2 SQIVND (reference sequence). The CDR3 reads CASSIGQGGTDTQYF. The CDR3 DNA reads TGTGCCAGTAGTATCGGTCAGGGAGGCACAGATACGCAGTATTTT.

The CDR3 region is CASRDGGLAGGSSYEQYF. The CDR3 DNA reads as TGTGCCAGCAGGGATGGGGGACTAGCGGGAGGGAGCTCCTACGAGCAGTACTTC. The rearrangement links TRBV27 to TRBJ2-7; 16 nucleotides match TRBD2. Germline assignment: CDR1 MNHEY and CDR2 SMNVEV (reference sequence). With V trimmed by 6 bases and J by 0 bases, 8 bases remained unmatched. There are 18 residues in the CDR3.

This clone occurred many times. CDR3 sequence reads: CSVGQGFNSPLHF. The CDR3 DNA follows: TGCAGCGTCGGACAGGGATTCAATTCACCCCTCCACTTT. This rearrangement joins TRBV29-1 to TRBJ1-6; 8 bases map to TRBD1. The length of the CDR3 is 13 residues. In germline, CDR1 is SQVTM, CDR2 ANQGSEA. V gave up 6 bases and J gave up 7 bases; unmatched junction bases: 5.

The chain links TRBV5-1 to TRBJ2-5; D gene ambiguous. V lost 5 bases and J 1 base, leaving 12 bases between the germline ends. Per germline, CDR1 SGHRS and CDR2 YFSETQ. There are 14 residues in the CDR3. DNA of the CDR3: TGCGCCAGCAGGAAGGAGAGGTTCCAAGAGACCCAGTACTTC. The encoded protein is CASRKERFQETQYF.

The gene calls are TRBV6-4 and TRBJ1-2; 7 bases fit TRBD1. Germline CDR1 is MRHNA and CDR2 is SNTAGT. The CDR3 length is 13 residues. With V trimmed by 6 bases and J by 4 bases, 5 bases remained unmatched. CDR3 in DNA: TGTGCCAGCAGCCCGACAGGGCCCTATGGCTACACCTTC. Translation: CASSPTGPYGYTF.

On this clone itself: This sequence may be a read error, since a much larger clone differs from it by one base. The same CDR3 arises from other DNA sequences in this sample as well. The chain recombines TRBV5-4 with TRBJ2-5; D perhaps matches TRBD1 (5 bases). CDR1 and CDR2 (germline): SGHNT, YYREEE (reference sequence). The CDR3 spans 13 residues. V was pared by 0 bases and J by 3 bases, with 6 bases between. CDR3 region: CASSLGGEETQYF. Written as DNA, the CDR3 is TGTGCCAGCAGCTTGGGGGGCGAAGAGACCCAGTACTTC.

This clone was picked up many times. This chain links TRBV6-1 with TRBJ2-1, with TRBD2 matching over 13 bases. Trimming at V came to 4 bases and at J to 12 bases, leaving 9 bases not matched to a gene. Per germline, CDR1 MNHNS and CDR2 SASEGT. This CDR3 contains 15 residues. CDR3 protein: CASSGPGLAGFAQFF. The CDR3 nucleotides are TGTGCCAGCAGTGGACCGGGACTAGCGGGATTTGCGCAGTTCTTC.

The chain recombines TRBV28 with TRBJ1-2; D not certain. The CDR3 loop spans 11 amino acids. V lost 11 bases and J 3 bases, leaving 10 bases between the germline ends. The germline CDR1 and CDR2 sequences are MDHEN and SYDVKM. CDR3 residues: CALGWDYGYTF. The CDR3 DNA reads TGTGCCCTCGGGTGGGACTATGGCTACACCTTC.

This chain joins TRBV2 and TRBJ2-1; 9 bases align to TRBD2. CDR1 and CDR2 (germline): SNHLY, FYNNEI. V lost 7 bases, J lost 3 bases, and 4 bases stayed unmatched. The CDR3 consists of 14 residues. This chain's CDR3 is CASKKREDYNEQFF. In DNA, the CDR3 is TGTGCCAGCAAAAAGCGGGAGGACTACAATGAGCAGTTCTTC. The variable domain in full, with the rest retrieved from reference TRBV2 and TRBJ2-1, is EPEVTQTPSHQVTQMGQEVILRCVPISNHLYFYWYRQILGQKVEFLVSFYNNEISEKSEIFDDQFSVERPDGSNFTLKIRSTKLEDSAMYFCASKKREDYNEQFFGPGTRLTVL.

The rearrangement joins TRBV27 to TRBJ2-5; 9 bases are a match to TRBD1. Trimming removed 5 bases from V and 2 bases from J; junction bases left unmatched: 12. The CDR3 is made up of 17 amino acids. In germline, CDR1 is MNHEY, CDR2 SMNVEV (reference sequence). CDR3 region: CASSPAYGQGPQETQYF. CDR3 sequence (DNA): TGTGCCAGCAGTCCTGCCTACGGACAGGGGCCTCAAGAGACCCAGTACTTC.

The V and J genes are TRBV7-9 and TRBJ2-5, with no clear D. The J call may be incorrect, as the DNA end agrees better with TRBJ2-7. The CDR3 has 15 residues. Germline CDR1 and CDR2: SEHNR and FQNEAQ (reference sequence). The DNA for the CDR3 is TGTGCCAGCAGCTTAGGGCCAAACCCACCTTACGAGCAGTACTTC. It codes for CASSLGPNPPYEQYF.

The V gene is TRBV11-1, the J gene TRBJ2-7, with D maybe TRBD1 (6 bases). Trimming stripped 3 bases from V and 3 bases from J, with 12 bases between. Looked up from germline, CDR1 is SGHAT and CDR2 is FQDESV (reference sequence). The CDR3 covers 14 residues. CDR3 sequence reads: CASSFLTGGYEQYF. The CDR3 DNA reads as TGTGCCAGCAGCTTTTTGACAGGCGGCTACGAGCAGTACTTC.

This chain joins TRBV5-1 and TRBJ2-2, with TRBD2 matching 10 bases. There are 16 residues in the CDR3. The V segment lost 5 bases and the J segment 5 bases; nucleotides outside the gene matches: 9. In germline, CDR1 is SGHRS, CDR2 YFSETQ. As DNA, the CDR3 is TGCGCCAGCAGAGCCGTTCTAGCGGGAGTTACCGGGGAGCTGTTTTTT. Its translation: CASRAVLAGVTGELFF.

The chain carries TRBV7-9 and TRBJ2-7, with D possibly TRBD2 on 6 matching bases. The germline V gene encodes CDR1 SEHNR and CDR2 FQNEAQ (reference sequence). This CDR3 is built from 14 residues. Trimming shortened V by 8 bases and J by 5 bases, and 19 bases separated the two germline ends. The CDR3 sequence is CASRASGGRDEQYF. The DNA of the CDR3 is TGTGCCAGCCGCGCCTCCGGGGGAAGGGACGAGCAGTACTTC.

For the CDR3, the DNA is TGTGCCAGCAGCTCGGGACTAGTCCAGTTCTTC. The encoded protein is CASSSGLVQFF. This chain joins TRBV7-6 and TRBJ2-1; TRBD2 matches at 8 bases. The germline V gene encodes CDR1 SGHVS and CDR2 FNYEAQ. There are 11 residues in the CDR3. Losses at the gene ends were 4 bases for V and 13 bases for J; bases not matched to a gene: 3. Full variable domain (outside the CDR3, taken from reference TRBV7-6 and TRBJ2-1): GAGVSQSPRYKVTKRGQDVALRCDPISGHVSLYWYRQALGQGPEFLTYFNYEAQQDKSGLPNDRFSAERPEGSISTLTIQRTEQRDSAMYRCASSSGLVQFFGPGTRLTVL.

This clone was counted only a few times. The chain employs TRBV19 and TRBJ2-3; 10 nucleotides agree with TRBD2. Germline V CDR1 and CDR2: LNHDA, SQIVND (reference sequence). V gave up 0 bases and J gave up 3 bases; unmatched junction bases: 15. The CDR3 is 20 amino acids. CDR3 loop: CASSIDRGWASGSLTDTQYF. The CDR3 DNA sequence: TGTGCCAGTAGTATAGATCGAGGTTGGGCTAGCGGGAGCTTGACAGATACGCAGTATTTT.

J is TRBJ2-3 and V is TRBV28; 9 bases align to TRBD2. Germline assignment: CDR1 MDHEN and CDR2 SYDVKM. This CDR3 is 16 amino acids long. V shed 7 bases and J 2 bases; nucleotides not matched to a gene: 10. The CDR3 loop reads CASNDPGLAVTDTQYF. The CDR3 coding sequence is TGTGCCAGCAATGATCCGGGACTAGCAGTCACAGATACGCAGTATTTT. Based on the CDR3 plus reference TRBV28 and TRBJ2-3, the full variable domain is DVKVTQSSRYLVKRTGEKVFLECVQDMDHENMFWYRQDPGLGLRLIYFSYDVKMKEKGDIPEGYSVSREKKERFSLILESASTNQTSMYLCASNDPGLAVTDTQYFGPGTRLTVL.

V and J are TRBV2 and TRBJ2-2; 12 nucleotides line up with TRBD2. The CDR3 spans 15 residues. J was trimmed by 7 bases and V by 3 bases; bases with no gene match: 3. Germline V CDR1 and CDR2: SNHLY, FYNNEI. The CDR3 loop is CASSELLAGGGELFF. CDR3 bases: TGTGCCAGCAGTGAGTTACTAGCGGGAGGCGGGGAGCTGTTTTTT.

This clone was seen repeatedly, ten times or more. As DNA, the CDR3 is TGTGCCACCAATAGCGGGAGTGGGACCTACGAGCAGTACTTC. Translating it yields CATNSGSGTYEQYF. J is TRBJ2-7 and V is TRBV10-3, with 9 bases matching TRBD2. V trimming: 10 bases; J trimming: 2 bases; junction bases outside the gene matches: 9. The CDR3 length is 14 residues. Germline V gene lookup returns CDR1 ENHRY and CDR2 SYGVKD.

This chain uses TRBV4-1 with TRBJ2-2, with D hard to call. The CDR3 spans 13 residues. CDR1 and CDR2 (germline): MGHRA, YSYEKL. V was shortened by 2 bases and J by 4 bases, with 5 bases between the two germline ends. The CDR3 here is CASSQMSTGELFF. The CDR3 region has the DNA TGCGCCAGCAGCCAAATGTCCACCGGGGAGCTGTTTTTT.

The rearrangement joins TRBV4-2 to TRBJ2-2; D is undetermined. In germline, CDR1 is LGHNA, CDR2 YNFKEQ. CDR3 length: 15 residues. V lost 1 base to trimming and J lost 0 bases, with 6 bases between them. The chain's CDR3 is CASSQGSANTGELFF. The CDR3 nucleotides are TGTGCCAGCAGCCAAGGGTCAGCGAACACCGGGGAGCTGTTTTTT.

The CDR3 DNA is TGCAGTGCCCCGACTCAATCCGAGCAGTACTTC. It encodes CSAPTQSEQYF. The genes are TRBV20-1 and TRBJ2-7, with unresolved D. Between the trimmed V and J ends, which lost 6 bases and 6 bases, there was a span of 12 bases. CDR1 and CDR2 from the germline V gene are DFQATT and SNEGSKA (reference sequence). The CDR3 has 11 residues.

A single count supports this clone. The chain uses TRBV25-1 and TRBJ2-1; D might be TRBD1 or TRBD2, each matching 5 bases. The CDR3 spans 18 residues. Trimming pared 5 bases from V and 0 bases from J, leaving 20 bases between. Germline V gives CDR1 MGHDK, CDR2 SYGVNS. Written as DNA, the CDR3 is TGTGCCAGCAGTAGGGGTAGGGGAGCGGTAAGCTCCTACAATGAGCAGTTCTTC. Translating gives CASSRGRGAVSSYNEQFF. Filled out from reference TRBV25-1 and TRBJ2-1, the complete variable domain reads EADIYQTPRYLVIGTGKKITLECSQTMGHDKMYWYQQDPGMELHLIHYSYGVNSTEKGDLSSESTVSRIRTEHFPLTLESARPSHTSQYLCASSRGRGAVSSYNEQFFGPGTRLTVL.

The V gene is TRBV19, the J gene TRBJ1-1; D perhaps matches TRBD1 (6 bases). Trimming stripped 7 bases from V and 3 bases from J, with 18 bases between. The CDR3 is 15 amino acids. Germline CDR1 LNHDA, CDR2 SQIVND (reference sequence). CDR3 in amino acids: CASNSRGAGHTEAFF. CDR3 sequence (DNA): TGTGCCAGTAACTCTAGGGGGGCTGGGCACACTGAAGCTTTCTTT.

CDR3 sequence reads: CASSYKGGYTEAFF. The CDR3 DNA is TGTGCCAGCAGTTATAAAGGGGGTTACACTGAAGCTTTCTTT. The chain employs TRBV6-5 and TRBJ1-1, with D tentatively TRBD1 (6 bases). V was clipped by 3 bases and J by 3 bases, with 11 bases between them. The CDR3 length is 14 residues. CDR1 is MNHEY and CDR2 is SVGAGI in the germline V gene.

This clone came up once. The chain carries TRBV6-1 and TRBJ1-1; D not certain. V lost 0 bases and J 3 bases, leaving 5 bases between the germline ends. This CDR3 is 13 amino acids long. Germline CDR1 MNHNS, CDR2 SASEGT. DNA of the CDR3: TGTGCCAGCAGTGAAGCAACCTACACTGAAGCTTTCTTT. It encodes CASSEATYTEAFF.

The chain couples TRBV7-8 to TRBJ2-2; 12 nucleotides match TRBD1. CDR1 is SGHVS, CDR2 FQNEAQ, per germline. CDR3 length equals 15 residues. With V trimmed by 4 bases and J by 6 bases, 3 bases remained unmatched. CDR3 sequence: CASSSGQGAPGELFF. Written as DNA, the CDR3 is TGTGCCAGCAGCTCGGGACAGGGGGCCCCCGGGGAGCTGTTTTTT.

The chain joins TRBV25-1 to TRBJ2-1; D is possibly TRBD1 (5 bases). CDR3 size: 17 residues. Germline V gives CDR1 MGHDK, CDR2 SYGVNS. V was cut by 5 bases and J by 2 bases, with 19 bases left in between. In nucleotides, the CDR3 is TGTGCCAGCAGTCCGCACGACCTTAGGGGCCCCTACAATGAGCAGTTCTTC. Translating it yields CASSPHDLRGPYNEQFF.

The chain joins TRBV19 to TRBJ2-2; TRBD1 aligns across 7 bases. The junction had 7 bases not matched to a gene; V was cut back by 5 bases and J by 4 bases. The germline V gene has CDR1 LNHDA and CDR2 SQIVND (reference sequence). This CDR3 has 15 residues. CDR3 sequence reads: CASSLAQGITGELFF. The CDR3 DNA follows: TGTGCCAGTAGTCTCGCACAGGGGATCACCGGGGAGCTGTTTTTT.